Each of the 4 T cell receptor beta chains below was sequenced from the same sample in a study of identical twins. MiXCR, run by TCRdb on the 5' RACE reads, gives a single entry per CDR3 protein. This table has 1.5 million or so distinct CDR3 sequences, under 35% appearing once. The sample taken for sequencing was cord blood. The receptors were gathered from a newborn girl in good health.

This clonotype was detected many times. The J gene is TRBJ2-7, the V gene TRBV5-1; D is unclear. This CDR3 contains 11 residues. From germline, CDR1 is SGHRS and CDR2 YFSETQ. Trimming took off 0 bases at V and 6 bases at J, with 4 bases between the two ends. Here the CDR3 reads CASSLDSEQYF. The CDR3 nucleotides read TGCGCCAGCAGCTTGGACAGCGAGCAGTACTTC. Full variable domain (outside the CDR3, taken from reference TRBV5-1 and TRBJ2-7): KAGVTQTPRYLIKTRGQQVTLSCSPISGHRSVSWYQQTPGQGLQFLFEYFSETQRNKGNFPGRFSGRQFSNSRSEMNVSTLELGDSALYLCASSLDSEQYFGPGTRLTVT.

V usage is TRBV2 and J usage is TRBJ2-4; 9 positions agree with TRBD1. Germline CDR1 and CDR2: SNHLY and FYNNEI. The CDR3 has 16 residues. The V gene end was trimmed by 6 bases and the J gene end by 4 bases; junction bases not matched to a gene: 10. The CDR3 nucleotides are TGTGCCAGCAGGGGGGACAGGGTCGAGGTGAAAAACATTCAGTACTTC. Translating it yields CASRGDRVEVKNIQYF.

This clonotype was detected only a few times. J is TRBJ2-4 and V is TRBV11-2, with 10 positions matching TRBD1. Germline lookup yields CDR1 SGHAT and CDR2 FQNNGV. J gave up 0 bases and V 2 bases, and 13 bases lay outside the gene matches. The CDR3 consists of 20 residues. CDR3 loop: CASSLLRDRGPSLAKNIQYF. DNA of the CDR3: TGTGCCAGCAGCTTACTCCGGGACAGGGGTCCATCCTTAGCCAAAAACATTCAGTACTTC.

The chain uses TRBV4-2 and TRBJ2-3; 10 bases match TRBD2. CDR1 LGHNA and CDR2 YNFKEQ come from the germline V gene. CDR3 length: 17 residues. V trimming: 1 base; J trimming: 1 base; junction bases outside the gene matches: 5. The CDR3 sequence: CASSQVGLARGTDTQYF. In DNA, the CDR3 is TGTGCCAGCAGCCAAGTGGGACTAGCGAGGGGCACAGATACGCAGTATTTT.